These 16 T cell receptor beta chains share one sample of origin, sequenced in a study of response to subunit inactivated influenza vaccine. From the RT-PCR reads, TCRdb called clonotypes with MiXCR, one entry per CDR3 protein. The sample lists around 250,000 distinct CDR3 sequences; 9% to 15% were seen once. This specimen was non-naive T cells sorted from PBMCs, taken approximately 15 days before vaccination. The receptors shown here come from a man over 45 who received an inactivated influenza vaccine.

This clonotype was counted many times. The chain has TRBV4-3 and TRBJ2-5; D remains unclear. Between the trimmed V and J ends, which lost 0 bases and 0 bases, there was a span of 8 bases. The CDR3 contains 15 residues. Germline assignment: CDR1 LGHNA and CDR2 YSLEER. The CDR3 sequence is CASSQERTYQETQYF. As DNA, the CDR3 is TGCGCCAGCAGCCAAGAGCGAACGTACCAAGAGACCCAGTACTTC.

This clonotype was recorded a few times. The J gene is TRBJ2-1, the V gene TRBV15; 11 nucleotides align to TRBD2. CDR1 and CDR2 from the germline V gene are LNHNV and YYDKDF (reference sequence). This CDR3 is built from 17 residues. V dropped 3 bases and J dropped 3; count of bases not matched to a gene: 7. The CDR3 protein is CATSRETGTSGYNEQFF. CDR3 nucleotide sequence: TGTGCCACCAGCAGGGAAACCGGGACTAGCGGCTACAATGAGCAGTTCTTC. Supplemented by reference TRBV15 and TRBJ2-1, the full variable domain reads DAMVIQNPRYQVTQFGKPVTLSCSQTLNHNVMYWYQQKSSQAPKLLFHYYDKDFNNEADTPDNFQSRRPNTSFCFLDIRSPGLGDTAMYLCATSRETGTSGYNEQFFGPGTRLTVL.

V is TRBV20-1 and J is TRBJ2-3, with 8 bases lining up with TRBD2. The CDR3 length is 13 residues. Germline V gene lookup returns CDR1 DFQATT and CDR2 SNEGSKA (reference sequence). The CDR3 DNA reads TGCACCTTCTCCCGGGGGGGCGGGGATACGCAGTATTTT. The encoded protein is CTFSRGGGDTQYF.

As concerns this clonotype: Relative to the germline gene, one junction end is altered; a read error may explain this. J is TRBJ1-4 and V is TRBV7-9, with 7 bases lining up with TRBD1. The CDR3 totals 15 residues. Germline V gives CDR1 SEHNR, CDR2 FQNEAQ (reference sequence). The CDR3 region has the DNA TGTGCCAGCAGCGCCTTACAGGGGACTATTGAAAAACTGTTTTTT. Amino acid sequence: CASSALQGTIEKLFF. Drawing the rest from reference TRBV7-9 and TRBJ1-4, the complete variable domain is DTGVSQNPRHKITKRGQNVTFRCDPISEHNRLYWYRQTLGQGPEFLTYFQNEAQLEKSRLLSDRFSAERPKGSFSTLEIQRTEQGDSAMYLCASSALQGTIEKLFFGSGTQLSVL.

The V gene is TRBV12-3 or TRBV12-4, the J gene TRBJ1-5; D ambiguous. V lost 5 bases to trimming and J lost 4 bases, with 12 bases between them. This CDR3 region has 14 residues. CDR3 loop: CASSRLQENQPQHF. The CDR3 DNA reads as TGTGCCAGCAGTCGCCTTCAGGAGAATCAGCCCCAGCATTTT.

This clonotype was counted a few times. The chain's CDR3 is CASSPAGTGYHEQYF. Written as DNA, the CDR3 is TGTGCCAGCAGCCCAGCCGGGACAGGGTACCACGAGCAGTACTTC. The genes are TRBV2 and TRBJ2-7, with 9 bases matching TRBD1. Germline assignment: CDR1 SNHLY and CDR2 FYNNEI. The CDR3 consists of 15 residues. With V trimmed by 6 bases and J by 5 bases, 11 bases remained unmatched.

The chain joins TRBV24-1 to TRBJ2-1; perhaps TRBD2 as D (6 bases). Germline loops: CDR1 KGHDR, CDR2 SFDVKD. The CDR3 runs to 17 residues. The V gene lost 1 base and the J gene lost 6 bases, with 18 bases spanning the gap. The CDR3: CATSDFGGAGGTNEQFF. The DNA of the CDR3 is TGTGCCACCAGTGATTTTGGCGGAGCGGGCGGAACCAATGAGCAGTTCTTC.

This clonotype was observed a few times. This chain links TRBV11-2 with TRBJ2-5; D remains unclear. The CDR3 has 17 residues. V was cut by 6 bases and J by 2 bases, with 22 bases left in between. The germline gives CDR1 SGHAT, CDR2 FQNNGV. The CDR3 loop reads CASRGISRSPSQETQYF. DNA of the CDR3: TGTGCCAGCAGGGGGATTAGTAGGAGCCCCTCGCAAGAGACCCAGTACTTC.

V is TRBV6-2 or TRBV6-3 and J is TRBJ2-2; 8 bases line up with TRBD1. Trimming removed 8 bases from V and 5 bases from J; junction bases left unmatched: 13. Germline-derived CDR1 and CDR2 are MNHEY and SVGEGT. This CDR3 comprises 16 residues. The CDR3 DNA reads TGTGCCAGCGTTTATCAGGGGGCTGCTGGGACCGGGGAGCTGTTTTTT. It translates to CASVYQGAAGTGELFF.

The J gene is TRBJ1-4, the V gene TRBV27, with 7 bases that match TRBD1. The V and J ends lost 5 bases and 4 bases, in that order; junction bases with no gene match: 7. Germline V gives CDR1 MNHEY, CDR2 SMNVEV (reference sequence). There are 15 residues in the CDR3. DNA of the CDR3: TGTGCCAGCAGTCAGGGACAGAACAATAATGAAAAACTGTTTTTT. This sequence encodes CASSQGQNNNEKLFF.

The CDR3 here is CSVVRQVEGETQYF. The CDR3 DNA is TGCAGCGTTGTTCGTCAGGTGGAAGGAGAGACCCAGTACTTC. The chain recombines TRBV29-1 with TRBJ2-5, with D hard to call. Germline V gives CDR1 SQVTM, CDR2 ANQGSEA. With 4 bases removed from V and 4 bases from J, the gap between germline ends came to 16 bases. The CDR3 length is 14 residues.

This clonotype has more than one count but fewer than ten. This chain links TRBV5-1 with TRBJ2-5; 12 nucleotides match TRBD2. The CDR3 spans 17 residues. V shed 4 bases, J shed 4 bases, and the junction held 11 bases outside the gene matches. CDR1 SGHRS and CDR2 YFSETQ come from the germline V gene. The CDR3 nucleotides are TGCGCCAGCAGCCCGGAAGTGTCTAGCGGGGGGGGAGAGACCCAGTACTTC. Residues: CASSPEVSSGGGETQYF.

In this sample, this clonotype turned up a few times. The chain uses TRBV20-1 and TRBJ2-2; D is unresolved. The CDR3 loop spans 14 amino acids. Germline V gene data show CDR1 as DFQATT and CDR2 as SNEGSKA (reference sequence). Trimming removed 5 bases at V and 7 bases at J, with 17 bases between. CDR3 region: CSAGTIQRIGELFF. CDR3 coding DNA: TGCAGTGCTGGCACAATTCAAAGGATCGGGGAGCTGTTTTTT.

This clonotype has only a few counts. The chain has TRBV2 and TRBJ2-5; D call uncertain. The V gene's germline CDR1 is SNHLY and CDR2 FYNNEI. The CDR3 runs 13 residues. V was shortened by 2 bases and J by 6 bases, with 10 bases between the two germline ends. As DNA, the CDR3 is TGTGCCAGCAGTGAATCGCAACCGCAGACCCAGTACTTC. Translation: CASSESQPQTQYF.

CDR3 nucleotides: TGTGCCAGCTCACCCCCGGGGAGGGCCTACGAGCAGTACTTC. Protein: CASSPPGRAYEQYF. The V and J genes are TRBV18 and TRBJ2-7; TRBD2 aligns across 7 bases. V lost 3 bases, J lost 2 bases, and 4 bases stayed unmatched. The CDR3 consists of 14 residues. Germline assignment: CDR1 KGHSH and CDR2 LQKENI.

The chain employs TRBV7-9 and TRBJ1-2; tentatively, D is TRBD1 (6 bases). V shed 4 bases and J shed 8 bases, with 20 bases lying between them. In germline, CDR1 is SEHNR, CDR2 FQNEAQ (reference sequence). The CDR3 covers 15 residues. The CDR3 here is CASSSAAGHRSGYTF. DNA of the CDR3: TGTGCCAGCAGCTCCGCTGCGGGACACAGGTCGGGCTACACCTTC.